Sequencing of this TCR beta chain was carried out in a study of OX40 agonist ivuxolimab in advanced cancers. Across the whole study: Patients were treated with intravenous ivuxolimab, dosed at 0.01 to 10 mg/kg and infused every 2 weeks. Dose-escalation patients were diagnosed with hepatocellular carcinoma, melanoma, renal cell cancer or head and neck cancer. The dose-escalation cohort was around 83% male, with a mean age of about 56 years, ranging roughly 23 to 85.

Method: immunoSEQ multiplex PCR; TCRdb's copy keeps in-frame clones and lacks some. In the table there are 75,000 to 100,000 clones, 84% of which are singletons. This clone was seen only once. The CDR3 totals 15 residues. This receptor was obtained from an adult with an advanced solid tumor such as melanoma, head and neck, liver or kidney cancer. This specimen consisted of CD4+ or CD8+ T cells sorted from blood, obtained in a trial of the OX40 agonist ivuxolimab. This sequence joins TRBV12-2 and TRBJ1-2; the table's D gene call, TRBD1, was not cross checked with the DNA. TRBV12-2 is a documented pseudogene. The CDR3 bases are TGTGCAAGTCGCTTTTACAGGGGGCGCGGCTATGGCTACACCTTC. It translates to CASRFYRGRGYGYTF.